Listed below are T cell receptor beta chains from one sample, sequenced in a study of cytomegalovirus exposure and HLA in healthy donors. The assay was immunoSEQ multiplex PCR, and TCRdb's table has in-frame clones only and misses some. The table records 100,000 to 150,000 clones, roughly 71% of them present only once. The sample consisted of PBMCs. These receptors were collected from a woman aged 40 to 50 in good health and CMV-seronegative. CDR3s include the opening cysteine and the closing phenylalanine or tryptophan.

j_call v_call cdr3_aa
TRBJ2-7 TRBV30 CAWSVLGDRFFKSSYEQYF
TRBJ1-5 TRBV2 CASTGQPTNQPQHF
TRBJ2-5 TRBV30 CAWSAGGSETQYF
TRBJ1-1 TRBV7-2 CASSLEGGLKAFF
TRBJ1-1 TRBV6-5 CASSYSRTGETEAFF
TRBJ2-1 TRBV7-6 CASSRGGITYNEQFF
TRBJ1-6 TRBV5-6 CASNRQGSAYNSPLHF
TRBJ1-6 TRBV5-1 CASSPGQRLHF
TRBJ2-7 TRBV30 CAWTGSSIYEQYF
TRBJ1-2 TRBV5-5 CASSALRGNYGYTF
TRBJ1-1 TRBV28 CASSLGRGGAFF
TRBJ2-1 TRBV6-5 CASSQTGGMYNEQFF
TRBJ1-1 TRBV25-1 CASRGQGRTFF
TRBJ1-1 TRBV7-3 CASSPGQGRAFF
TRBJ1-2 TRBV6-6 CASSQPTGKAGYTF
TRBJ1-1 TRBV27 CASSYGGVDTEAFF
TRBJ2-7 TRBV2 CASRDSGVYEQYF
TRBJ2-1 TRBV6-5 CASKGDSYNEQFF
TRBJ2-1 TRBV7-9 CASSLLAGGRNEQFF
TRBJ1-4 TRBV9 CASSVGVGQGGEKLFF
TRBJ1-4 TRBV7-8 CASRESQGEFGEKLFF
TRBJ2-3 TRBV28 CASSILAGSTDTQYF
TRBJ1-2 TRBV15 CATSRDRLPYGYTF
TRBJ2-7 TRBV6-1 CASSVQGQGYEQYF
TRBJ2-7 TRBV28 CASSQQFHEQYF
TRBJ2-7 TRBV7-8 CASSSEGISYEQYF
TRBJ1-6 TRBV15 CATSRDGGKNSPLHF
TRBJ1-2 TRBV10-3 CAITKDRGGGYTF
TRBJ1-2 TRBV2 CASTKEYGYTF
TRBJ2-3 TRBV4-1 CASSLVLPADTQYF
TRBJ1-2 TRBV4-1 CASSQEGQGLGYGYTF
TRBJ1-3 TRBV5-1 CASSPSMGPGNTIYF
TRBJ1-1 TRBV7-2 CASSLWTIRDWNTEAFF
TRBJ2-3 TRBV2 CASSLVGGFSTDTQYF
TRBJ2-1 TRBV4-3 CASSQDEEGPNEQFF
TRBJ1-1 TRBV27 CASSYNQGLLNTEAFF
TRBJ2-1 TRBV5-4 CASSSLDRGLNEQFF
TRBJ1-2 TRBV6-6 CASTVGVAGYTF
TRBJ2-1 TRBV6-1 CASGQKPYNEQFF
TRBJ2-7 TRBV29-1 CSVKNWVRGKNEQYF
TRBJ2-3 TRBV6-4 CASSGDPTSTDTQYF
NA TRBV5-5 CASSSAAGMSYEQYF
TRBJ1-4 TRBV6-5 CASSLWDRGREKLFF
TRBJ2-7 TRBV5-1 CASSLEVRRSYEQYF
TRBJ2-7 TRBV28 CASRLRVRGYEQYF
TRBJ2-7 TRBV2 CASTAGREVEQYF
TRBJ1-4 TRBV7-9 CASSLGGGNEKLFF
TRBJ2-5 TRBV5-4 CATTRQGVRETQYF
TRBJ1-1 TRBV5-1 CASSFTRDRSLGGIEAFF
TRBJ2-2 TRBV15 CATSIPEAGGNTGELFF
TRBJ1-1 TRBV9 CASRQGSLSNTEAFF
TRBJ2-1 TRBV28 CASSAWTGSEQFF